This passage covers 23 T cell receptor beta chains from one sample sequenced in a study of cytomegalovirus exposure and HLA in healthy donors. Primers included in the PCR were 60 Vbeta and 13 Jbeta primers. The assay was immunoSEQ multiplex PCR, and TCRdb's table has in-frame clones only and misses some. Of 120,000 to 150,000 clones in the sample, roughly three fifths are singletons; the top ten hold around 1.9%. The sample taken for sequencing was PBMCs. The receptors shown here come from a male donor in good health and CMV-seronegative.

The chain uses TRBV7-8 and TRBJ1-5; 7 positions match TRBD1. This CDR3 has 15 amino acids. Germline CDR1 is SGHVS and CDR2 is FQNEAQ. The V and J ends lost 3 bases and 2 bases, in that order; junction bases with no gene match: 4. The CDR3, as DNA: TGTGCCAGCAGCTTTTACGACAGGGGCAATCAGCCCCAGCATTTT. Protein product: CASSFYDRGNQPQHF.

V and J are TRBV11-1 and TRBJ2-5, with 10 bases matching TRBD2. V trimming: 5 bases; J trimming: 9 bases; junction bases outside the gene matches: 12. Germline V CDR1 and CDR2: SGHAT, FQDESV (reference sequence). The CDR3 loop spans 15 amino acids. The CDR3 DNA reads as TGTGCCAGCAGCCCGAGCGGGGGGGCGTTTTTGGCCCAGTACTTC. Protein: CASSPSGGAFLAQYF. Full variable domain (outside the CDR3, taken from reference TRBV11-1 and TRBJ2-5): EAEVAQSPRYKITEKSQAVAFWCDPISGHATLYWYRQILGQGPELLVQFQDESVVDDSQLPKDRFSAERLKGVDSTLKIQPAELGDSAMYLCASSPSGGAFLAQYFGPGTRLLVL.

J is TRBJ2-7 and V is TRBV10-3, with D tentatively TRBD1 (5 bases). This CDR3 has 13 amino acids. Trimming cost V 10 bases and J 1 base, with 14 bases left between them. Germline values: CDR1 ENHRY, CDR2 SYGVKD. CDR3 bases: TGTGCCACCGGACACGATCCATCCTACGAGCAGTACTTC. This codes for CATGHDPSYEQYF.

The chain is built from TRBV27 and TRBJ2-1, with 7 bases lining up with TRBD1. J gave up 0 bases and V 5 bases, and 4 bases lay outside the gene matches. Germline V gene data show CDR1 as MNHEY and CDR2 as SMNVEV (reference sequence). The CDR3 sequence is 15 residues long. The CDR3 reads CASSPDRDSYNEQFF. The CDR3 DNA reads TGTGCCAGCAGTCCAGACAGGGACTCCTACAATGAGCAGTTCTTC.

V and J are TRBV7-3 and TRBJ1-1, with 7 bases fitting TRBD1. Germline-derived CDR1 and CDR2 are SGHTA and FQGTGA. The CDR3 is 13 residues long. The V and J ends lost 5 bases and 5 bases, in that order; junction bases with no gene match: 5. Here the CDR3 reads CASSRQGGTEAFF. CDR3 nucleotide sequence: TGTGCCAGCAGCCGACAGGGTGGGACTGAAGCTTTCTTT.

The gene calls are TRBV7-9 and TRBJ1-3; 8 bases are a match to TRBD1. V lost 2 bases to trimming and J lost 0 bases; unmatched junction nucleotides: 3. Germline V gene data show CDR1 as SEHNR and CDR2 as FQNEAQ (reference sequence). This CDR3 region has 16 residues. CDR3 region: CASSLRQGSSGNTIYF. DNA of the CDR3: TGTGCCAGCAGCTTACGACAGGGGAGCTCTGGAAACACCATATATTTT.

The rearrangement links TRBV6-6 to TRBJ2-5; TRBD1 is a possible D gene (5 bases). Germline V gene sequence: CDR1 MNHNY, CDR2 SVGAGI (reference sequence). The V gene lost 5 bases and the J gene lost 5 bases, with 15 bases spanning the gap. This CDR3 spans 14 amino acids. DNA of the CDR3: TGTGCCAGCAGTGGCCCAATAGGGGCGGAGACCCAGTACTTC. Protein product: CASSGPIGAETQYF.

V and J are TRBV14 and TRBJ2-5; TRBD1 is a possible D gene (5 bases). V lost 0 bases to trimming and J lost 7 bases, with 9 bases between them. Germline V gene lookup returns CDR1 SGHDN and CDR2 FVKESK. The CDR3 consists of 13 residues. CDR3 DNA: TGTGCCAGCAGCCAAGAAAGGGGCCGGACCCAGTACTTC. Translation gives CASSQERGRTQYF.

CDR3 loop: CASSLGWTGVYEQYF. The CDR3 region has the DNA TGTGCCAGCAGCTTGGGTTGGACAGGGGTCTACGAGCAGTACTTC. This chain connects TRBV5-6 to TRBJ2-5; 9 bases are a match to TRBD1. The J call could be wrong; TRBJ2-7 is a better fit for the DNA end. The germline CDR1 and CDR2 sequences are SGHDT and YYEEEE. The CDR3 consists of 15 residues.

The rearrangement joins TRBV5-6 to TRBJ2-1; 9 bases are shared with TRBD1. Germline lookup yields CDR1 SGHDT and CDR2 YYEEEE. The CDR3 runs to 15 residues. With V trimmed by 0 bases and J by 7 bases, 5 bases remained unmatched. In DNA form, the CDR3 reads TGTGCCAGCAGCTTGGTAGGACAGGGGATTAATGAGCAGTTCTTC. Its protein product is CASSLVGQGINEQFF.

The table lists this clone with a few counts. This chain links TRBV5-1 with TRBJ2-5; 16 bases line up with TRBD2. J lost 5 bases, V lost 4 bases, and 11 bases had no gene match. In germline, CDR1 is SGHRS, CDR2 YFSETQ. The CDR3 runs to 18 residues. CDR3 nucleotides: TGCGCCAGCAGCCGAGGGACTAGCGGGGGGGCTGTGCCGGAGACCCAGTACTTC. Translated, it gives CASSRGTSGGAVPETQYF. The whole variable domain, remainder taken from reference TRBV5-1 and TRBJ2-5, is KAGVTQTPRYLIKTRGQQVTLSCSPISGHRSVSWYQQTPGQGLQFLFEYFSETQRNKGNFPGRFSGRQFSNSRSEMNVSTLELGDSALYLCASSRGTSGGAVPETQYFGPGTRLLVL.

The rearrangement joins TRBV12-5 to TRBJ1-2; D unclear. Germline V gene data show CDR1 as LGHNT and CDR2 as FRNRAP. The V end lost 1 base, the J end lost 4 bases, and 7 bases lay between the germline ends. The CDR3 contains 13 residues. Here the CDR3 DNA reads TGTGCTAGTGGTTTGGCTGAGTCCTATGGCTACACCTTC. Translating gives CASGLAESYGYTF. Drawing the rest from reference TRBV12-5 and TRBJ1-2, the complete variable domain is DARVTQTPRHKVTEMGQEVTMRCQPILGHNTVFWYRQTMMQGLELLAYFRNRAPLDDSGMPKDRFSAEMPDATLATLKIQPSEPRDSAVYFCASGLAESYGYTFGSGTRLTVV.

CDR3 sequence reads: CAWTPGGQGYTPYF. The CDR3 DNA follows: TGTGCCTGGACCCCCGGGGGACAGGGGTACACTCCCTACTTC. The chain recombines TRBV30 with TRBJ2-5; 10 bases match TRBD1. This CDR3 contains 14 residues. CDR1 and CDR2 from the germline V gene are GTSNPN and SVGIG (reference sequence). The V and J ends lost 4 bases and 14 bases, in that order; junction bases with no gene match: 16.

This clone was seen just once. The chain has TRBV19 and TRBJ1-6; D is unclear. V dropped 5 bases and J dropped 8 bases, with 13 bases sitting between them. From germline, CDR1 is LNHDA and CDR2 SQIVND (reference sequence). This CDR3 region has 14 residues. This CDR3 reads CASSPRPTDSPLHF. The DNA of the CDR3 is TGTGCCAGTAGTCCACGACCTACAGATTCACCCCTCCACTTT.

This chain's CDR3 is CASSVGPVAGSTEAFF. CDR3 nucleotides: TGTGCCAGCAGCGTAGGTCCGGTGGCCGGGAGCACTGAAGCTTTCTTT. This sequence joins TRBV9 and TRBJ1-1; unclear D gene. The V end lost 0 bases, the J end lost 4 bases, and 16 bases lay between the germline ends. The CDR3 extends over 16 amino acids. Germline CDR1 SGDLS, CDR2 YYNGEE.

CDR3 sequence reads: CASRLGSAGGELFF. The CDR3 DNA sequence: TGTGCCAGTAGGTTAGGTTCGGCAGGCGGGGAGCTGTTTTTT. This chain links TRBV19 with TRBJ2-2; D not resolved. V dropped 6 bases and J dropped 7 bases, with 15 bases sitting between them. CDR1 and CDR2 (germline): LNHDA, SQIVND (reference sequence). This CDR3 region has 14 residues.

The genes are TRBV5-1 and TRBJ1-4, with D possibly matching TRBD1 (5 bases). Trimming cost V 2 bases and J 2 bases, with 7 bases left between them. Germline values: CDR1 SGHRS, CDR2 YFSETQ. The CDR3 runs 14 residues. CDR3 coding DNA: TGCGCCAGCAGCTTCGGGGGGACTAATGAAAAACTGTTTTTT. The encoded protein is CASSFGGTNEKLFF.

The gene calls are TRBV9 and TRBJ2-5, with D possibly TRBD2 on 5 matching bases. Trimming left V 0 bases short and J 2 bases short, with 8 bases between. Germline V lookup: CDR1 SGDLS, CDR2 YYNGEE. This CDR3 comprises 14 residues. This CDR3 is CASSVGTRQETQYF. CDR3 in DNA: TGTGCCAGCAGCGTAGGCACTAGACAAGAGACCCAGTACTTC.

This clone was observed a few times. V is TRBV13 and J is TRBJ2-7, with D uncertain. This CDR3 has 14 amino acids. The germline gives CDR1 PRHDT, CDR2 FYEKMQ (reference sequence). V lost 0 bases and J lost 0, with 6 bases in between. The CDR3 protein is CASSLGVSSYEQYF. CDR3 coding DNA: TGTGCCAGCAGCTTAGGCGTCAGCTCCTACGAGCAGTACTTC.

The J gene is TRBJ2-7, the V gene TRBV9; 7 bases map to TRBD1. The CDR3 spans 15 residues. Germline-derived CDR1 and CDR2 are SGDLS and YYNGEE. V lost 0 bases and J lost 2; bases outside the gene matches: 5. CDR3 DNA sequence: TGTGCCAGCAGCGTAGCCCACGACAGGGCCTACGAGCAGTACTTC. Protein product: CASSVAHDRAYEQYF.

The chain couples TRBV25-1 to TRBJ1-6; 7 bases agree with TRBD1. The CDR3 sequence is 15 residues long. Per germline, CDR1 MGHDK and CDR2 SYGVNS. J gave up 7 bases and V 2 bases, and 5 bases lay outside the gene matches. The CDR3 is CASSEDRVRNSPLHF. The DNA of the CDR3 is TGTGCCAGCAGTGAAGACAGGGTTCGCAATTCACCCCTCCACTTT.

This clone was detected a few times. The gene calls are TRBV5-6 and TRBJ2-2; D is uncertain. The CDR3 extends over 15 amino acids. The germline V gene has CDR1 SGHDT and CDR2 YYEEEE. Between the trimmed V and J ends, which lost 2 bases and 0 bases, there was a span of 8 bases. CDR3 DNA: TGTGCCAGCAGCTTTCAGAAAACGAACACCGGGGAGCTGTTTTTT. Translation gives CASSFQKTNTGELFF.

The chain recombines TRBV6-6 with TRBJ2-5, with a weak D call TRBD1 (6 bases). The DNA end favors TRBJ2-7, so the J call may be wrong. The CDR3 covers 15 residues. Germline CDR1 is MNHNY and CDR2 is SVGAGI (reference sequence). In DNA form, the CDR3 reads TGTGCCAGCAGCCCTGGGACATCTCGCACCTACGAGCAGTACTTC. Its protein is CASSPGTSRTYEQYF.